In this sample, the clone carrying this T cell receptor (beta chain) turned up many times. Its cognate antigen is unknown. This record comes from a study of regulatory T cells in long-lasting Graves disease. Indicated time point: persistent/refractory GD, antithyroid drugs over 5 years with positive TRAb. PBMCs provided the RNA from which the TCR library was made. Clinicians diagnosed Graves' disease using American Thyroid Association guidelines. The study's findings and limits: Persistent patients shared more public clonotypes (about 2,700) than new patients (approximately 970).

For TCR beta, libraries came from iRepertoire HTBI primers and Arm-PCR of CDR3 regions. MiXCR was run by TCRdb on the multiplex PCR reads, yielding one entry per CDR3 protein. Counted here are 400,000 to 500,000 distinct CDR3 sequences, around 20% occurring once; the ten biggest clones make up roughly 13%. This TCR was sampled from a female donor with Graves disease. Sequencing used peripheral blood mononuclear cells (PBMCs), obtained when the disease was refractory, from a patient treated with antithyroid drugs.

The CDR3 DNA follows: TGTGCCAGCAGCCGAGGCAGTACTCGCGAGCAGTACTTC. The encoded protein is CASSRGSTREQYF. The V call is TRBV3-1, the J call TRBJ2-7; D uncertain. Per germline, CDR1 LGHDT and CDR2 YNNKEL (reference sequence). The germline V and J ends were trimmed by 4 bases and 6 bases, with 13 bases remaining between them. CDR3 length equals 13 residues.